Presented here are 30 T cell receptor beta chains from one specimen sequenced in a study of T cells in Graves' hyperthyroidism and ophthalmopathy. Amplified regions were TCR beta CDR3 sequences from RNA transcripts. The TCR CDR3 first-round RT-PCR relied on the HTBI primer set. A single record per CDR3 protein comes from TCRdb applying MiXCR to the multiplex PCR reads. Of 800,000 or so distinct CDR3 sequences in the sample, about two fifths were seen once. The sample consisted of blood. Receptor source: a man between 18 and 35 years old with Graves' hyperthyroidism.

This clonotype has at least ten counts. The chain joins TRBV6-5 to TRBJ1-1; TRBD1 might be the D (5 bases). Germline V gene data show CDR1 as MNHEY and CDR2 as SVGAGI. With 7 bases removed from V and 7 bases from J, the gap between germline ends came to 19 bases. The CDR3 is 14 residues long. The CDR3 sequence is CASTEDGGTGEAFF. CDR3 sequence (DNA): TGTGCCAGCACCGAAGACGGGGGGACCGGTGAAGCTTTCTTT.

The V call is TRBV9, the J call TRBJ1-6; D unresolved. Germline-derived CDR1 and CDR2 are SGDLS and YYNGEE. CDR3 length: 12 amino acids. Trimming left V 4 bases short and J 10 bases short, with 9 bases between. The CDR3 DNA sequence: TGTGCCAGCAGCCATGAGCAATCACCCCTCCACTTT. The encoded protein is CASSHEQSPLHF.

On this clonotype: This clone may be a read error of a much larger clone one base away. The chain links TRBV12-3 or TRBV12-4 to TRBJ2-2, with D hard to call. The CDR3 has 12 amino acids. The DNA of the CDR3 is TGTGCCGGCAGCGACAACACCGGGGAGCTGTTTTTT. It encodes CAGSDNTGELFF.

The V call is TRBV15, the J call TRBJ2-5; TRBD1 matches at 9 bases. Germline CDR1 is LNHNV and CDR2 is YYDKDF (reference sequence). The CDR3 totals 16 residues. The V gene end was trimmed by 9 bases and the J gene end by 5 bases; junction bases not matched to a gene: 16. This CDR3 is CATNEAGTGLGETQYF. CDR3 sequence (DNA): TGTGCCACGAACGAGGCGGGGACAGGGCTGGGGGAGACCCAGTACTTC.

This clonotype was found a few times. The rearrangement uses TRBV29-1 and TRBJ2-2; 7 bases agree with TRBD2. The germline CDR1 and CDR2 sequences are SQVTM and ANQGSEA. Trimming at V came to 6 bases and at J to 0 bases, leaving 4 bases not matched to a gene. The CDR3 sequence is 14 residues long. The DNA of the CDR3 is TGCAGCGTCGTGGGACTACCGAACACCGGGGAGCTGTTTTTT. Its translation is CSVVGLPNTGELFF.

This clonotype occurred a few times. The J gene is TRBJ1-5, the V gene TRBV5-1; TRBD1 is a possible D gene (5 bases). V lost 3 bases to trimming and J lost 4 bases, with 14 bases between them. Germline V lookup: CDR1 SGHRS, CDR2 YFSETQ. This CDR3 comprises 15 residues. The chain's CDR3 is CASSSTGQANQPQHF. The CDR3 nucleotides read TGCGCCAGCAGCTCGACTGGACAAGCGAATCAGCCCCAGCATTTT.

The gene calls are TRBV2 and TRBJ1-1; D unresolved. Trimming shortened V by 6 bases and J by 7 bases, and 15 bases separated the two germline ends. Per germline, CDR1 SNHLY and CDR2 FYNNEI. This CDR3 comprises 13 residues. In DNA form, the CDR3 reads TGTGCCAGCAGCTTGAGAGGAACTAATGAAGCTTTCTTT. Protein sequence: CASSLRGTNEAFF.

CDR3 DNA sequence: TGTGCCAGCAGTGCCGGATACAGCGAAGAGACCCAGTACTTC. Encoded protein: CASSAGYSEETQYF. V usage is TRBV6-2 or TRBV6-3 and J usage is TRBJ2-5, with D unresolved. The CDR3 is made up of 14 amino acids. Trimming stripped 5 bases from V and 3 bases from J, with 13 bases between. Germline assignment: CDR1 MNHEY and CDR2 SVGEGT.

The V gene is TRBV12-3 or TRBV12-4, the J gene TRBJ2-7; D perhaps matches TRBD2 (5 bases). Deletions cut 3 bases from V and 0 bases from J, with 12 bases between. There are 15 residues in the CDR3. CDR3: CASSFLEGNSYEQYF. The CDR3, as DNA: TGTGCCAGCAGTTTCCTCGAGGGTAACTCCTACGAGCAGTACTTC.

The CDR3 is CASRLPGGADYGYTF. The CDR3 region has the DNA TGTGCCAGCAGATTACCAGGGGGCGCTGACTATGGCTACACCTTC. The chain joins TRBV5-4 to TRBJ1-2; 8 positions agree with TRBD1. With V trimmed by 5 bases and J by 3 bases, 9 bases remained unmatched. The CDR3 is 15 residues long. Germline CDR1 and CDR2: SGHNT and YYREEE (reference sequence).

The chain has TRBV7-2 and TRBJ2-7; D perhaps matches TRBD1 (6 bases). The CDR3 loop spans 17 amino acids. The V end was cut by 5 bases, the J end by 0 bases, with 20 bases between. From germline, CDR1 is SGHTA and CDR2 FQGNSA. CDR3 sequence (DNA): TGTGCCAGCAGCCTAAGTCCGGGACATTTTAGCTCCTACGAGCAGTACTTC. Amino acid sequence: CASSLSPGHFSSYEQYF.

This clonotype was found a few times. The chain employs TRBV5-6 and TRBJ2-5; D unresolved. The germline V gene encodes CDR1 SGHDT and CDR2 YYEEEE. V shed 2 bases and J shed 0 bases, with 17 bases lying between them. The CDR3 runs 17 residues. The CDR3 DNA reads TGTGCCAGCAGCTTAATGGTTAGAATGGTATACCAAGAGACCCAGTACTTC. Protein product: CASSLMVRMVYQETQYF. Full variable domain (outside the CDR3, taken from reference TRBV5-6 and TRBJ2-5): DAGVTQSPTHLIKTRGQQVTLRCSPKSGHDTVSWYQQALGQGPQFIFQYYEEEERQRGNFPDRFSGHQFPNYSSELNVNALLLGDSALYLCASSLMVRMVYQETQYFGPGTRLLVL.

V gene TRBV5-5 combines with J gene TRBJ2-7; 10 bases agree with TRBD2. The CDR3 loop spans 17 amino acids. The germline V gene has CDR1 SGHKS and CDR2 YYEKEE (reference sequence). The V and J ends lost 4 bases and 5 bases, in that order; junction bases with no gene match: 15. The CDR3 reads CASSLQVSGRASDEQYF. DNA of the CDR3: TGTGCCAGCAGCCTGCAGGTGAGCGGGAGGGCCTCGGACGAGCAGTACTTC. Based on the CDR3 plus reference TRBV5-5 and TRBJ2-7, the full variable domain is DAGVTQSPTHLIKTRGQQVTLRCSPISGHKSVSWYQQVLGQGPQFIFQYYEKEERGRGNFPDRFSARQFPNYSSELNVNALLLGDSALYLCASSLQVSGRASDEQYFGPGTRLTVT.

At least ten counts were recorded for this clonotype. V is TRBV20-1 and J is TRBJ1-2; perhaps TRBD1 as D (5 bases). Germline assignment: CDR1 DFQATT and CDR2 SNEGSKA (reference sequence). With 0 bases removed from V and 8 bases from J, the gap between germline ends came to 16 bases. The CDR3 loop spans 14 amino acids. CDR3 in amino acids: CSARDTQGAGGYTF. In nucleotides, the CDR3 is TGCAGTGCTAGAGATACGCAGGGCGCCGGAGGCTACACCTTC.

This clonotype occurred many times. The rearrangement joins TRBV24-1 to TRBJ2-5; D perhaps matches TRBD1 (5 bases). V was trimmed by 1 base and J by 3 bases, leaving 5 bases between them. Per germline, CDR1 KGHDR and CDR2 SFDVKD. This CDR3 is built from 13 residues. CDR3 sequence (DNA): TGTGCCACCAGTGATTTAGGGGAAGAGACCCAGTACTTC. This codes for CATSDLGEETQYF.

The genes are TRBV7-3 and TRBJ1-1; D perhaps matches TRBD1 (6 bases). The V gene's germline CDR1 is SGHTA and CDR2 FQGTGA. CDR3 size: 15 residues. Trimming removed 4 bases at V and 3 bases at J, with 15 bases between. CDR3: CASSSTLTGHTEAFF. CDR3 DNA: TGTGCCAGCAGCTCTACACTTACAGGGCACACTGAAGCTTTCTTT.

This clonotype was recorded once. This chain connects TRBV15 to TRBJ1-1; no clear D. V was trimmed by 5 bases and J by 3 bases, leaving 16 bases between them. The CDR3 sequence is 15 residues long. Germline-derived CDR1 and CDR2 are LNHNV and YYDKDF (reference sequence). The CDR3 coding sequence is TGTGCCACCAGCGTTTCCGTTACGGGAGACACTGAAGCTTTCTTT. Amino acids: CATSVSVTGDTEAFF.

This clonotype was seen a handful of times. The V gene is TRBV28, the J gene TRBJ1-5, with D unclear. Germline assignment: CDR1 MDHEN and CDR2 SYDVKM. V was cut by 7 bases and J by 2 bases, with 12 bases left in between. The CDR3 totals 14 residues. The CDR3 loop reads CASTRLGGNQPQHF. The CDR3, as DNA: TGTGCCAGCACCCGACTGGGTGGCAATCAGCCCCAGCATTTT. The full variable domain, rest sourced from reference TRBV28 and TRBJ1-5, is DVKVTQSSRYLVKRTGEKVFLECVQDMDHENMFWYRQDPGLGLRLIYFSYDVKMKEKGDIPEGYSVSREKKERFSLILESASTNQTSMYLCASTRLGGNQPQHFGDGTRLSIL.

The V call is TRBV12-3 or TRBV12-4, the J call TRBJ2-5; D gene unclear. The CDR3 sequence is 13 residues long. Trimming left V 3 bases short and J 5 bases short, with 10 bases between. As DNA, the CDR3 is TGTGCCAGCAGTTTCCCGTTGTGGGAGACCCAGTACTTC. Encoded protein: CASSFPLWETQYF.

With respect to this clonotype: A much larger clone is a single base away; this may be a read error. The rearrangement joins TRBV10-3 to TRBJ1-2; 9 nucleotides align to TRBD1. The CDR3 length is 13 residues. Germline values: CDR1 ENHRY, CDR2 SYGVKD. Trimming at V came to 5 bases and at J to 8 bases, leaving 6 bases not matched to a gene. In nucleotides, the CDR3 is TGTGCCATCAGTACAGGGGGCGCGGGAGGCTACACCTTC. This gives the protein CAISTGGAGGYTF.

The gene calls are TRBV19 and TRBJ1-5; the D gene is possibly TRBD1 (6 bases). V was cut by 2 bases and J by 3 bases, with 14 bases left in between. Germline CDR1 is LNHDA and CDR2 is SQIVND (reference sequence). The CDR3 is made up of 16 amino acids. The CDR3 DNA is TGTGCCAGTAGTATAACCGGGGGGGCCTCCAATCAGCCCCAGCATTTT. Protein sequence: CASSITGGASNQPQHF.

There are a few counts of this clonotype. This sequence joins TRBV24-1 and TRBJ2-5; 7 bases align to TRBD1. The CDR3 sequence is 14 residues long. V shed 5 bases, J shed 5 bases, and the junction held 7 bases outside the gene matches. Germline assignment: CDR1 KGHDR and CDR2 SFDVKD. The CDR3 sequence: CATSAGGSRETQYF. CDR3 sequence (DNA): TGTGCCACCAGTGCAGGGGGATCACGGGAGACCCAGTACTTC.

This clonotype was seen at least ten times. The gene calls are TRBV10-3 and TRBJ1-1, with D possibly TRBD1 on 6 matching bases. The V end was cut by 5 bases, the J end by 3 bases, with 10 bases between. From germline, CDR1 is ENHRY and CDR2 SYGVKD. This CDR3 has 13 amino acids. Here the CDR3 reads CAISTNRDTEAFF. Written as DNA, the CDR3 is TGTGCCATCAGTACTAACAGGGACACTGAAGCTTTCTTT.

In this sample, this clonotype turned up a few times. The chain has TRBV7-2 and TRBJ1-4; 7 positions match TRBD1. This CDR3 has 15 amino acids. V was clipped by 5 bases and J by 8 bases; unmatched bases: 11. CDR1 is SGHTA and CDR2 is FQGNSA in the germline V gene. The CDR3 sequence is CASSRRQGEGEKLFF. The DNA for the CDR3 is TGTGCCAGCAGCCGCAGACAGGGAGAAGGGGAAAAACTGTTTTTT.

This clonotype came up once. The chain joins TRBV6-5 to TRBJ2-7; D not certain. The CDR3 runs 12 residues. Germline-derived CDR1 and CDR2 are MNHEY and SVGAGI. The ends were cut back, 2 bases at V and 6 bases at J, with 8 bases in the middle. The CDR3 DNA follows: TGTGCCAGCAGTTACGGAGATCGCGAGCAGTACTTC. This gives the protein CASSYGDREQYF.

The table lists this clonotype with a few counts. The rearrangement uses TRBV11-2 and TRBJ1-2; 8 bases align to TRBD1. The CDR3 contains 15 residues. The ends lost 5 bases at V and 5 bases at J; junction bases unmatched: 10. Per the germline V gene, CDR1 is SGHAT and CDR2 is FQNNGV. CDR3 sequence: CASSQGGGQGYGYTF. The CDR3 DNA follows: TGTGCCAGCAGCCAGGGTGGAGGACAGGGTTATGGCTACACCTTC.

The J gene is TRBJ1-2, the V gene TRBV10-3; D gene uncertain. Trimming removed 7 bases at V and 4 bases at J, with 7 bases between. From germline, CDR1 is ENHRY and CDR2 SYGVKD. The CDR3 has 11 amino acids. The CDR3 bases are TGTGCCATCATGGCAGCCTATGGCTACACCTTC. Translated: CAIMAAYGYTF.

Ten or more counts support this clonotype. The gene calls are TRBV19 and TRBJ2-7, with D perhaps given as TRBD1 or TRBD2 (5 bases each). Trimming removed 9 bases at V and 1 base at J, with 13 bases between. The CDR3 sequence is 13 residues long. Germline V gene lookup returns CDR1 LNHDA and CDR2 SQIVND (reference sequence). The DNA of the CDR3 is TGTGCCAGCGCCGGGACCTCGTCCTACGAGCAGTACTTC. This translates into CASAGTSSYEQYF.

Notes on this clonotype: One end of the junction fails to match germline, which may point to a read error. V gene TRBV11-1 combines with J gene TRBJ2-5, with TRBD1 matching 10 bases. CDR1 is SGHAT, CDR2 FQDESV, per germline (reference sequence). There are 14 residues in the CDR3. CDR3 sequence (DNA): TGCGCCAGCCGGACAGGGGGTAAAGATGAGACCCAGTACTTC. It is translated as CASRTGGKDETQYF. The complete variable domain, with remaining parts taken from reference TRBV11-1 and TRBJ2-5, reads EAEVAQSPRYKITEKSQAVAFWCDPISGHATLYWYRQILGQGPELLVQFQDESVVDDSQLPKDRFSAERLKGVDSTLKIQPAELGDSAMYLCASRTGGKDETQYFGPGTRLLVL.

The chain has TRBV5-1 and TRBJ2-7; maybe TRBD2 (6 bases). The germline V and J ends were trimmed by 1 base and 5 bases, with 13 bases remaining between them. Looked up from germline, CDR1 is SGHRS and CDR2 is YFSETQ. This CDR3 has 14 amino acids. The CDR3 nucleotides read TGCGCCAGCAGCTTGAAGGAGGGTGGCGACGAGCAGTACTTC. Translating it yields CASSLKEGGDEQYF. The full variable domain, its missing parts supplied by reference TRBV5-1 and TRBJ2-7, is KAGVTQTPRYLIKTRGQQVTLSCSPISGHRSVSWYQQTPGQGLQFLFEYFSETQRNKGNFPGRFSGRQFSNSRSEMNVSTLELGDSALYLCASSLKEGGDEQYFGPGTRLTVT.